The rows below give T cell receptor beta chains drawn from one sample of a study of cytomegalovirus exposure and HLA in healthy donors. Repertoires were generated with immunoSEQ multiplex PCR, while TCRdb's copy carries only in-frame clones and drops some. The sample contains around 170,000 clones, roughly 85% of which appear only once. Sequencing was carried out using PBMCs. The receptors were sampled from a woman between 40 and 50 years old in good health and CMV-seronegative. CDR3s include the opening cysteine and the closing phenylalanine or tryptophan. D genes are given only for firm matches. Some rows mark clone size as missing; the rest say once, few, many or name a class of expanded clone.

J gene: TRBJ1-2; D gene: -; clone size: -; V gene: TRBV30; CDR3 DNA: TGTGCCTGGACAGGAAGTAACTATGGCTACACCTTC; CDR3 protein: CAWTGSNYGYTF
J gene: TRBJ2-7; D gene: -; clone size: -; V gene: TRBV5-1; CDR3 DNA: TGCGCCAGCAGCTTGGAGGGGACAACTACCTACGAGCAGTACTTC; CDR3 protein: CASSLEGTTTYEQYF
J gene: TRBJ2-3; D gene: TRBD1; clone size: few; V gene: TRBV6-5; CDR3 DNA: TGTGCCAGCAGTTTCGTGGGACAGTCCACAGATACGCAGTATTTT; CDR3 protein: CASSFVGQSTDTQYF
J gene: TRBJ1-1; D gene: -; clone size: -; V gene: TRBV19; CDR3 DNA: TGTGCCAGTAGTATACCCCAGGTAAACACTGAAGCTTTCTTT; CDR3 protein: CASSIPQVNTEAFF
J gene: TRBJ1-6; D gene: TRBD1; clone size: -; V gene: TRBV7-9; CDR3 DNA: TGTGCCAGCAGCTTCCAGGGGGTGAATAATTCACCCCTCCACTTT; CDR3 protein: CASSFQGVNNSPLHF
J gene: TRBJ2-5; D gene: TRBD2; clone size: -; V gene: TRBV18; CDR3 DNA: TGTGCCAGCTCACCCCTAGCGGGGGGCCTTGACGAGACCCAGTACTTC; CDR3 protein: CASSPLAGGLDETQYF
J gene: TRBJ2-2; D gene: -; clone size: -; V gene: TRBV19; CDR3 DNA: TGTGCCAGTAGCATACAGGGCTGGACCGGGGAGCTGTTTTTT; CDR3 protein: CASSIQGWTGELFF
J gene: TRBJ1-2; D gene: -; clone size: -; V gene: TRBV7-6; CDR3 DNA: TGTGCCAGCACCCTTAGTCGGGGGGCCGGCTATGGCTACACCTTC; CDR3 protein: CASTLSRGAGYGYTF
J gene: TRBJ2-7; D gene: -; clone size: -; V gene: TRBV27; CDR3 DNA: TGTGCCAGCACCACCACACCAGGCTACGAGCAGTACTTC; CDR3 protein: CASTTTPGYEQYF
J gene: TRBJ1-6; D gene: -; clone size: -; V gene: TRBV6-6; CDR3 DNA: TGTGCCAGCAGTTACTCGCCAGGCTATAATTCACCCCTCCACTTT; CDR3 protein: CASSYSPGYNSPLHF
J gene: TRBJ2-7; D gene: -; clone size: -; V gene: TRBV2; CDR3 DNA: TGTGCCAGCAGTGTTGCGGGGGCCATACACTCCTACGAGCAGTACTTC; CDR3 protein: CASSVAGAIHSYEQYF
J gene: TRBJ1-1; D gene: TRBD1; clone size: -; V gene: TRBV2; CDR3 DNA: TGTGCCAATTTACTCCAGGGGGCGGCTTTCTTT; CDR3 protein: CANLLQGAAFF
J gene: TRBJ1-1; D gene: -; clone size: few; V gene: TRBV30; CDR3 DNA: TGTGCCTGGAGCTCAACAGGGTGGACTGAAGCTTTCTTT; CDR3 protein: CAWSSTGWTEAFF
J gene: TRBJ2-6; D gene: TRBD1; clone size: few; V gene: TRBV7-2; CDR3 DNA: TGTGCCAGCAGCGACCAACAGGGGGCTGGGGCCAACGTCCTGACTTTC; CDR3 protein: CASSDQQGAGANVLTF
J gene: TRBJ2-7; D gene: -; clone size: -; V gene: TRBV11-3; CDR3 DNA: TGTGCCAGCAGCGCCGACAGAAACGAGCAGTACTTC; CDR3 protein: CASSADRNEQYF
J gene: TRBJ2-3; D gene: TRBD2; clone size: -; V gene: TRBV9; CDR3 DNA: TGTGCCAGCAGCGTACTAGCGGGAGAAGGGGAGACGCAGTATTTT; CDR3 protein: CASSVLAGEGETQYF
J gene: TRBJ1-2; D gene: -; clone size: -; V gene: TRBV5-6; CDR3 DNA: TGTGCCAGCAGCTTGATGGCCAACTATGGCTGCACCTTC; CDR3 protein: CASSLMANYGCTF
J gene: TRBJ1-1; D gene: TRBD1; clone size: -; V gene: TRBV5-1; CDR3 DNA: TGCGCCAGCAGCTTTTCACAGGGGGCGGCCACTGAAGCTTTCTTT; CDR3 protein: CASSFSQGAATEAFF
J gene: TRBJ2-7; D gene: TRBD2; clone size: -; V gene: TRBV9; CDR3 DNA: TGTGCCAGCAGCGTAGACAGCGGGGGGGTATACGAGCAGTACTTC; CDR3 protein: CASSVDSGGVYEQYF
J gene: TRBJ1-5; D gene: -; clone size: once; V gene: TRBV7-9; CDR3 DNA: TGTGCCAGCAGCCCTGGGGCCCATCAGCCCCAGCATTTT; CDR3 protein: CASSPGAHQPQHF
J gene: TRBJ2-1; D gene: TRBD2; clone size: few; V gene: TRBV13; CDR3 DNA: TGTGCCAGCAGCTTAGGCCGTGCTAGCGGCTACAATGAGCAGTTCTTC; CDR3 protein: CASSLGRASGYNEQFF
J gene: TRBJ2-2; D gene: -; clone size: -; V gene: TRBV10-3; CDR3 DNA: TGTGCCATCAAAAAGTCCTCGGACTCTCGGGATAACACCGGGGAGCTGTTTTTT; CDR3 protein: CAIKKSSDSRDNTGELFF
J gene: TRBJ2-7; D gene: -; clone size: -; V gene: TRBV6-5; CDR3 DNA: TGTGCCAGCAGTTCGACGAGGAGCTCCTACGAGCAGTACTTC; CDR3 protein: CASSSTRSSYEQYF
J gene: TRBJ1-4; D gene: -; clone size: once; V gene: TRBV5-1; CDR3 DNA: TGCGCCAGCAGCTTGCGAACAGGGAGCATGGCAACTAATGAAAAACTGTTTTTT; CDR3 protein: CASSLRTGSMATNEKLFF
J gene: TRBJ2-2; D gene: TRBD2; clone size: -; V gene: TRBV2; CDR3 DNA: TGTGCCAGCACCCTGACTAGCGGGGGGGGAGGGTCCGGGGAGCTGTTTTTT; CDR3 protein: CASTLTSGGGGSGELFF
J gene: TRBJ1-1; D gene: TRBD1; clone size: few; V gene: TRBV10-3; CDR3 DNA: TGTGCCATCAGCCGACAGGGGGCCGGTGACGAAGCTTTCTTT; CDR3 protein: CAISRQGAGDEAFF
J gene: TRBJ2-7; D gene: TRBD1; clone size: few; V gene: TRBV5-6; CDR3 DNA: TGTGCCAGCAGCGTCCCGGGACAGGTTTTTGACGAGCAGTACTTC; CDR3 protein: CASSVPGQVFDEQYF
J gene: TRBJ1-1; D gene: -; clone size: few; V gene: TRBV5-1; CDR3 DNA: TGCGCCAGCAGCTTGGGTGGACAGTCCACTGAAGCTTTCTTT; CDR3 protein: CASSLGGQSTEAFF
J gene: TRBJ1-4; D gene: TRBD1; clone size: -; V gene: TRBV6-1; CDR3 DNA: TGTGCCAGCAGTGAGGAGGACAGGGCCGTAACGGGAGAAAAACTGTTTTTT; CDR3 protein: CASSEEDRAVTGEKLFF